The present T cell receptor (beta chain) was sequenced within a study of blood T cell repertoires in COVID-19. Study summary: Samples taken during acute and convalescent COVID-19 were collected in the United States, Italy and Spain. PBMCs, B-cell-depleted T cells, or T cells provided the cDNA or gDNA that made up the material.

Methods used by the authors: Scientists estimated how many nucleated cells there were by amplifying reference gene primers. TCRdb's copy holds only in-frame clones and misses some; the assay was immunoSEQ multiplex PCR. V and J calls and clone size are given by that table; D and trimming were obtained from the DNA. The sample records approximately 440,000 clones, about 91% being singletons. The length of the CDR3 is 14 residues. Trimming left V 4 bases short and J 1 base short, with 9 bases between. From germline, CDR1 is SGHRS and CDR2 YFSETQ. The clonotype originates from a woman in her fifties or sixties with COVID-19, enrolled during active disease. Sequenced sample: peripheral blood. This chain links TRBV5-1 with TRBJ1-5; D might be TRBD1 (5 bases). Written as DNA, the CDR3 is TGCGCCAGCAGCCCCCAGGGAAGCAATCAGCCCCAGCATTTT. Translating it yields CASSPQGSNQPQHF.